Listed here are 18 T cell receptor beta chains from one sample, sequenced in a study of blood T cell repertoires in COVID-19. TCRdb keeps only in-frame clones here, not all; method: immunoSEQ multiplex PCR. This sample has some 450,000 clones, with about 90% found just once. Sequenced: peripheral blood. All receptors come from a man aged 18 to 35 with COVID-19, enrolled during active disease.

This chain connects TRBV21-1 to TRBJ2-7; the table gives TRBD1 as D, unverified against the DNA. TRBV21-1 is given as a pseudogene. This CDR3 is built from 13 residues. The CDR3 DNA follows: TGTGCCAGCAGCAGGGACAGGGGCTACGAGCAGTACTTC. This codes for CASSRDRGYEQYF.

The chain links TRBV30 to TRBJ1-4, with 7 nucleotides matching TRBD1. The V and J ends lost 1 base and 2 bases, in that order; junction bases with no gene match: 7. The CDR3 totals 16 residues. Germline loops: CDR1 GTSNPN, CDR2 SVGIG (reference sequence). The CDR3 protein is CAWSGNRGLTNEKLFF. DNA for the CDR3: TGTGCCTGGAGTGGGAACAGGGGACTCACTAATGAAAAACTGTTTTTT.

The V gene is TRBV27, the J gene TRBJ2-7; TRBD2 might be the D (6 bases). Germline V CDR1 and CDR2: MNHEY, SMNVEV (reference sequence). This CDR3 contains 15 residues. The ends were cut back, 6 bases at V and 4 bases at J, with 19 bases in the middle. The CDR3 sequence is CASRLSLREAYEQYF. The CDR3 DNA reads TGTGCCAGCAGACTATCTCTCAGGGAGGCGTACGAGCAGTACTTC.

The V gene is TRBV11-2, the J gene TRBJ2-7; D is undetermined. CDR1 is SGHAT, CDR2 FQNNGV, per germline. V lost 5 bases and J 0 bases, leaving 14 bases between the germline ends. The CDR3 covers 15 residues. CDR3 bases: TGTGCCAGCAGCCCCGATCGAGGCGGCTCCTACGAGCAGTACTTC. This translates into CASSPDRGGSYEQYF. Full variable domain (outside the CDR3, taken from reference TRBV11-2 and TRBJ2-7): EAGVAQSPRYKIIEKRQSVAFWCNPISGHATLYWYQQILGQGPKLLIQFQNNGVVDDSQLPKDRFSAERLKGVDSTLKIQPAKLEDSAVYLCASSPDRGGSYEQYFGPGTRLTVT.

The V call is TRBV9, the J call TRBJ1-2; the D is unclear. This CDR3 contains 15 residues. Trimming stripped 1 base from V and 4 bases from J, with 14 bases between. Germline CDR1 reads SGDLS; CDR2 reads YYNGEE. The CDR3, as DNA: TGTGCCAGCAGCGTATTTGAGGGAGTAGGCTATGGCTACACCTTC. Its protein is CASSVFEGVGYGYTF. The full variable domain, its missing parts supplied by reference TRBV9 and TRBJ1-2, is DSGVTQTPKHLITATGQRVTLRCSPRSGDLSVYWYQQSLDQGLQFLIQYYNGEERAKGNILERFSAQQFPDLHSELNLSSLELGDSALYFCASSVFEGVGYGYTFGSGTRLTVV.

This clone was counted a single time. The chain employs TRBV5-1 and TRBJ2-7, with 7 bases matching TRBD2. CDR1 and CDR2 from the germline V gene are SGHRS and YFSETQ. With 4 bases clipped from V and 4 bases from J, the junction kept 8 bases outside the gene matches. CDR3 length: 14 amino acids. CDR3 nucleotides: TGCGCCAGCAGCGAGGCGGGAGTAGGGTACGAGCAGTACTTC. Amino acid sequence: CASSEAGVGYEQYF.

The rearrangement uses TRBV10-2 and TRBJ1-2; TRBD1 agrees at 7 bases. CDR3 size: 16 residues. Per the germline V gene, CDR1 is WSHSY and CDR2 is SAAADI. J was trimmed by 4 bases and V by 4 bases; bases with no gene match: 12. DNA for the CDR3: TGCGCCAGCAGTGCAGGACAGGTTGCCCCCCTCTATGGCTACACCTTC. Protein product: CASSAGQVAPLYGYTF.

The rearrangement links TRBV19 to TRBJ2-7; perhaps TRBD1 as D (5 bases). From germline, CDR1 is LNHDA and CDR2 SQIVND (reference sequence). V lost 4 bases, J lost 5 bases, and 15 bases lay in between. This CDR3 spans 14 amino acids. The CDR3 region is CASSTFQGSHEQYF. CDR3 DNA: TGTGCCAGTAGTACCTTCCAGGGAAGCCACGAGCAGTACTTC.

The J gene is TRBJ2-5, the V gene TRBV11-3, with 7 bases aligning to TRBD2. Germline CDR1 reads SGHNT; CDR2 reads YENEEA. Unmatched junction bases numbered 9, after V lost 3 bases and J lost 5 bases. The CDR3 spans 15 residues. CDR3 in DNA: TGTGCCAGCAGCTTTGGTGGGAGGGCCGGGGAGACCCAGTACTTC. Translation: CASSFGGRAGETQYF.

The genes are TRBV6-5 and TRBJ2-5; TRBD2 matches at 8 bases. V gave up 6 bases and J gave up 5 bases; unmatched junction bases: 8. CDR3 size: 14 residues. Germline V gene sequence: CDR1 MNHEY, CDR2 SVGAGI. CDR3 sequence reads: CASRGTRLWETQYF. CDR3 nucleotides: TGTGCCAGCAGGGGGACTAGGTTATGGGAGACCCAGTACTTC.

This clone was picked up a small number of times. The chain links TRBV6-5 to TRBJ2-7; 7 bases are a match to TRBD1. The V and J ends lost 5 bases and 2 bases, in that order; junction bases with no gene match: 9. CDR3 length: 15 amino acids. From germline, CDR1 is MNHEY and CDR2 SVGAGI. The CDR3, as DNA: TGTGCCAGCAGTAATTTCCCGGGACAGACCTACGAGCAGTACTTC. It yields the protein CASSNFPGQTYEQYF.

The chain is built from TRBV24-1 and TRBJ2-1, with 9 bases lining up with TRBD1. This CDR3 is 16 amino acids long. The germline CDR1 and CDR2 sequences are KGHDR and SFDVKD. Unmatched junction bases numbered 11, after V lost 4 bases and J lost 8 bases. Here the CDR3 DNA reads TGTGCCACCAGTGACCCCCATGGGACAGGGATTGATGAGCAGTTCTTC. Translating it yields CATSDPHGTGIDEQFF.

This clone was counted a single time. CDR3 coding DNA: TGTGCCAGCAGCTTCGGGACAGCGGATGGCTACACCTTC. Translated: CASSFGTADGYTF. The V and J genes are TRBV13 and TRBJ1-2; 7 bases align to TRBD1. The germline CDR1 and CDR2 sequences are PRHDT and FYEKMQ (reference sequence). The length of the CDR3 is 13 residues. V lost 3 bases and J lost 6; bases outside the gene matches: 4.

This chain connects TRBV18 to TRBJ2-3, with 7 positions matching TRBD1. This CDR3 region has 15 residues. From germline, CDR1 is KGHSH and CDR2 LQKENI. The V and J ends lost 4 bases and 4 bases, in that order; junction bases with no gene match: 8. The CDR3 protein is CASSQGAAGADTQYF. CDR3 coding DNA: TGTGCCAGCTCACAGGGGGCAGCAGGCGCAGATACGCAGTATTTT.

This clone was picked up one time. The chain uses TRBV7-9 and TRBJ1-4; 8 bases are shared with TRBD1. Germline V gives CDR1 SEHNR, CDR2 FQNEAQ (reference sequence). The V gene end was trimmed by 4 bases and the J gene end by 8 bases; junction bases not matched to a gene: 9. The CDR3 spans 15 residues. The chain's CDR3 is CASSSADRVREKLFF. The CDR3 DNA reads TGTGCCAGCAGCTCAGCGGACAGGGTTCGGGAAAAACTGTTTTTT.

V usage is TRBV5-8 and J usage is TRBJ2-7; 12 bases align to TRBD2. The CDR3 has 16 amino acids. Germline V CDR1 and CDR2: SGHTS, YDEGEE. Trimming cost V 0 bases and J 3 bases; bases outside gene matches: 4. The DNA for the CDR3 is TGTGCCAGCAGCTTGGCCGGGACTAGCGGGTTCTACGAGCAGTACTTC. It is translated as CASSLAGTSGFYEQYF.

The J gene is TRBJ2-1, the V gene TRBV11-3; 8 bases are a match to TRBD2. The CDR3 totals 13 residues. V lost 4 bases to trimming and J lost 7 bases; unmatched junction nucleotides: 3. Germline assignment: CDR1 SGHNT and CDR2 YENEEA. CDR3 region: CASSSGTRNEQFF. The CDR3 coding sequence is TGTGCCAGCAGCTCCGGGACTAGGAATGAGCAGTTCTTC. Combining the CDR3 with reference TRBV11-3 and TRBJ2-1 gives the whole variable domain EAGVVQSPRYKIIEKKQPVAFWCNPISGHNTLYWYLQNLGQGPELLIRYENEEAVDDSQLPKDRFSAERLKGVDSTLKIQPAELGDSAVYLCASSSGTRNEQFFGPGTRLTVL.

The rearrangement uses TRBV19 and TRBJ2-7; TRBD1 matches 7 bases. The ends lost 6 bases at V and 0 bases at J; junction bases unmatched: 5. The CDR3 covers 14 residues. Germline loops: CDR1 LNHDA, CDR2 SQIVND (reference sequence). The CDR3 region is CASSPGQSSYEQYF. For the CDR3, the DNA is TGTGCCAGTAGCCCGGGACAGAGCTCCTACGAGCAGTACTTC.